The rows below give T cell receptor beta chains drawn from one sample of a study of spatial heterogeneity in lung cancer. TCRdb itself ran the 5' RACE reads through MiXCR, one entry per CDR3 protein. The sample includes under 100,000 distinct CDR3 sequences, roughly 8.7% of them seen just once. The sequences come from PBMCs, collected at surgery. The receptors stem from a male donor with early-stage non-small cell lung cancer. CDR3s include the opening cysteine and the closing phenylalanine or tryptophan. D genes are given only for firm matches. The size field is filled for only some rows; it gives once, few, many or a size class.

clone size,D gene,J gene,V gene,CDR3 protein,CDR3 DNA
many,TRBD2,TRBJ2-1,TRBV2,CASSESLAGGDEQFF,TGTGCCAGCAGTGAATCATTAGCGGGAGGGGACGAGCAGTTCTTC
many,.,TRBJ1-3,TRBV12-3/TRBV12-4,CASSPWTDLGNTIYF,TGTGCCAGCAGTCCCTGGACAGACTTGGGAAACACCATATATTTT
.,TRBD2,TRBJ2-3,TRBV11-3,CASSVGLAGGGADTQYF,TGTGCCAGCAGCGTCGGACTAGCGGGAGGAGGAGCAGATACGCAGTATTTT
.,TRBD1,TRBJ2-1,TRBV7-2,CASSIQGANNEQFF,TGTGCCAGCAGCATACAGGGGGCGAACAATGAGCAGTTCTTC
.,.,TRBJ2-1,TRBV5-1,CASSSGLHLRHEQFF,TGCGCCAGCAGCTCGGGACTTCACCTGCGCCATGAGCAGTTCTTC
.,.,TRBJ1-2,TRBV6-6,CASSYPQGHGYTF,TGTGCCAGCAGTTACCCACAGGGACATGGCTACACCTTC
many,.,TRBJ1-1,TRBV5-1,CASSPGLTNTEAFF,TGCGCCAGCAGCCCGGGACTTACGAACACTGAAGCTTTCTTT
many,.,TRBJ1-1,TRBV5-1,CASRERPVNTEAFF,TGCGCCAGCAGAGAAAGGCCCGTTAACACTGAAGCTTTCTTT
.,.,TRBJ2-5,TRBV20-1,CSARGGQETQYF,TGCAGTGCTAGAGGAGGACAAGAGACCCAGTACTTC
.,.,TRBJ1-5,TRBV6-5,CASSYLSSNQPQHF,TGTGCCAGCAGTTATTTGAGTAGCAATCAGCCCCAGCATTTT
many,TRBD2,TRBJ2-1,TRBV10-3,CAISETTSGGALGQFF,TGTGCCATCAGTGAGACGACTAGCGGGGGGGCTCTTGGGCAGTTCTTC
.,.,TRBJ2-2,TRBV29-1,CSVARDRGTGELFF,TGCAGCGTTGCCAGGGATAGGGGCACCGGGGAGCTGTTTTTT
many,.,TRBJ1-2,TRBV29-1,CSVDHPGLLGGYTF,TGCAGCGTTGACCACCCAGGCCTACTAGGTGGCTACACCTTC
few,TRBD2,TRBJ2-7,TRBV3-1,CASSQGGSGRQYF,TGTGCCAGCAGCCAAGGAGGTAGCGGGAGGCAGTACTTC
many,TRBD1,TRBJ2-5,TRBV27,CASSSDRGRETQYF,TGTGCCAGCAGTTCGGACAGGGGGCGAGAGACCCAGTACTTC
.,.,TRBJ2-2,TRBV10-3,CAISGRERGGELFF,TGTGCCATCAGCGGAAGGGAGAGAGGCGGGGAGCTGTTTTTT
many,.,TRBJ2-3,TRBV27,CASSRWDFSDTQYF,TGTGCCAGCAGTCGATGGGACTTCTCAGATACGCAGTATTTT
many,.,TRBJ2-2,TRBV6-5,CASSSTGPGELFF,TGTGCCAGCTCCTCGACAGGTCCCGGGGAGCTGTTTTTT
.,.,TRBJ2-5,TRBV4-3,CASSPSVGANQETQYF,TGCGCCAGCAGCCCCTCGGTGGGAGCGAACCAAGAGACCCAGTACTTC
few,.,TRBJ1-3,TRBV7-8,CASSPPRGGSGNTIYF,TGTGCCAGCAGCCCACCCAGGGGTGGCTCTGGAAACACCATATATTTT
few,TRBD2,TRBJ2-3,TRBV20-1,CSATDSRTSGTDTQYF,TGCAGTGCTACCGATAGCAGGACTAGCGGCACAGATACGCAGTATTTT
many,.,TRBJ1-1,TRBV2,CAGGRDTEAFF,TGTGCCGGGGGGCGAGACACTGAAGCTTTCTTT
few,.,TRBJ1-1,TRBV20-1,CSARMLGSKNTEAFF,TGCAGTGCTAGAATGCTGGGCTCTAAGAACACTGAAGCTTTCTTT
few,.,TRBJ1-1,TRBV29-1,CSVHQQGRNTEAFF,TGCAGCGTGCATCAACAGGGTAGGAACACTGAAGCTTTCTTT